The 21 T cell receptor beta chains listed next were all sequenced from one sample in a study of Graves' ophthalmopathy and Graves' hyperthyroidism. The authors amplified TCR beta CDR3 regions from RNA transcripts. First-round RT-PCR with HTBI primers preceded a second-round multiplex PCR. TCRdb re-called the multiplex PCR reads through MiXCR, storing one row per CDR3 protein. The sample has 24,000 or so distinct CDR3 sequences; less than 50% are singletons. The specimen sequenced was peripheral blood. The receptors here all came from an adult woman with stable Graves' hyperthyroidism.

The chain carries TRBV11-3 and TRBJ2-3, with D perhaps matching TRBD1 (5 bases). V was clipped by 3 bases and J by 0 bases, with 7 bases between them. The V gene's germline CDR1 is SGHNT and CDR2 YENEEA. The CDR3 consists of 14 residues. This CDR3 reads CASSLGLSTDTQYF. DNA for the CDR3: TGTGCCAGCAGCTTGGGGCTCAGCACAGATACGCAGTATTTT.

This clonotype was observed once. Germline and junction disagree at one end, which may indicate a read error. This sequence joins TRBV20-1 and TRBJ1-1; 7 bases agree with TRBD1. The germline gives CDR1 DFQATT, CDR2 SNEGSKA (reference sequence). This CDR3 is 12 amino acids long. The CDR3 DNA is TGCAGTGCCCCGACAGGGCGCACTGAAGCTTCCTTT. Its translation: CSAPTGRTEASF.

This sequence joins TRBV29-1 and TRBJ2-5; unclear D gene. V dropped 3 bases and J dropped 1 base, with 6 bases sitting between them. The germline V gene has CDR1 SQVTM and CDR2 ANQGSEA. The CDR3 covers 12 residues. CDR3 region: CSVESLQETQYF. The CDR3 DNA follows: TGCAGCGTTGAGTCCCTCCAAGAGACCCAGTACTTC.

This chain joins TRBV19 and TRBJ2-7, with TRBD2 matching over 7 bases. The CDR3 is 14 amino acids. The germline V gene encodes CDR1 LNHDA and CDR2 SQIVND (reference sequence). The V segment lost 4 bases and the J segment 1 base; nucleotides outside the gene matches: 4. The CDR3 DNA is TGTGCCAGTAGTACCAATAGCGGGTCCTACGAGCAGTACTTC. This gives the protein CASSTNSGSYEQYF.

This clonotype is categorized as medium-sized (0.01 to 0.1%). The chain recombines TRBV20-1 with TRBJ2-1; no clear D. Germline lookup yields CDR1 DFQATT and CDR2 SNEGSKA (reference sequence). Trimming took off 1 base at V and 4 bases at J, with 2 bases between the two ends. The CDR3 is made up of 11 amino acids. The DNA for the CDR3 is TGCAGTGCTAGAGTATACAATGAGCAGTTCTTC. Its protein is CSARVYNEQFF.

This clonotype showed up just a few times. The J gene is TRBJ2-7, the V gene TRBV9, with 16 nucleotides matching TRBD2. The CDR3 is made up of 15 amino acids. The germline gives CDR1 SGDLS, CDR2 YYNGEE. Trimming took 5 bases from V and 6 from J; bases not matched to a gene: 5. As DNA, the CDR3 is TGTGCCAGCAGTGGGACTAGCGGGAGGGCCTCCGAGCAGTACTTC. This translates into CASSGTSGRASEQYF.

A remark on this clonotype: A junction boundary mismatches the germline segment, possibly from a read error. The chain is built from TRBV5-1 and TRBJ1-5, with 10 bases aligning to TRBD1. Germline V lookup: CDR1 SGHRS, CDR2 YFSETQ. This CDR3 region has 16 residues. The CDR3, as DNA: TGCGCCAGCACCTGGGAGGGGACAGGGGTCAATGAGCCCCAGCATTTT. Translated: CASTWEGTGVNEPQHF. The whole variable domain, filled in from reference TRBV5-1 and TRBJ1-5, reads KAGVTQTPRYLIKTRGQQVTLSCSPISGHRSVSWYQQTPGQGLQFLFEYFSETQRNKGNFPGRFSGRQFSNSRSEMNVSTLELGDSALYLCASTWEGTGVNEPQHFGDGTRLSIL.

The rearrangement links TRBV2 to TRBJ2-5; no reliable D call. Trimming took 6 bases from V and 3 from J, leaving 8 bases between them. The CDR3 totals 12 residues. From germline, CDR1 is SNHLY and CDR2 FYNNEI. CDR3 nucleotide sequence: TGTGCCAGCAGAGCCCTGGAAGAGACCCAGTACTTC. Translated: CASRALEETQYF.

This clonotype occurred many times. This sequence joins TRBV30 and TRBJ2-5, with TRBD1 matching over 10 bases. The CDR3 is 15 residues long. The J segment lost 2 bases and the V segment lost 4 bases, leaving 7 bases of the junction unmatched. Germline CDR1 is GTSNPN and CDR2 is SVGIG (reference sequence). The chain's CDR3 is CAWKARDRGQETQYF. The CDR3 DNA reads TGTGCCTGGAAAGCACGGGACAGGGGACAAGAGACCCAGTACTTC.

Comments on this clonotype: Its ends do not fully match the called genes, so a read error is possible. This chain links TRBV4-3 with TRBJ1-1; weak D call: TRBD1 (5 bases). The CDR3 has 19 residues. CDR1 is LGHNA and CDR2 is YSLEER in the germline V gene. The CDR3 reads CASRQGYRTGWKMNTEAFF. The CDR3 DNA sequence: TGCGCCAGCCGCCAAGGGTACAGGACGGGGTGGAAGATGAACACTGAAGCTTTCTTT.

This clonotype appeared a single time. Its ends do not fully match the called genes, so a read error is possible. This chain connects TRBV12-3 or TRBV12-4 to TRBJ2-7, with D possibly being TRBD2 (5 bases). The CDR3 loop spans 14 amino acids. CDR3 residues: CASSSHSSSYGQYF. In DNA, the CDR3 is TGTGCCAGCAGTTCTCACTCTAGCTCCTACGGGCAGTACTTC.

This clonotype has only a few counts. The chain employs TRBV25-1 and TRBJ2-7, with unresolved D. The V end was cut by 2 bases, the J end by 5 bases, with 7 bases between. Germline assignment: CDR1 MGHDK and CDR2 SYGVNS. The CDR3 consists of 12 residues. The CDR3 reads CASSEVFHEQYF. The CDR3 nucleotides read TGTGCCAGCAGTGAAGTATTCCACGAGCAGTACTTC.

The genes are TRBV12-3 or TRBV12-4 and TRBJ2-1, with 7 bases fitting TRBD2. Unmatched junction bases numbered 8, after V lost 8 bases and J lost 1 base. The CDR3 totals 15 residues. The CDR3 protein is CASCLLARSYNEQFF. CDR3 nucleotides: TGTGCCAGCTGCTTACTAGCGAGGTCCTACAATGAGCAGTTCTTC.

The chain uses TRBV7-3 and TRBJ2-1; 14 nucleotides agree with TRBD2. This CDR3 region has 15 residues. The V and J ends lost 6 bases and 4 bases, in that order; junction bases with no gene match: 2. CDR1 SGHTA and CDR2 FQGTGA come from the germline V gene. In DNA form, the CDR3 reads TGTGCCAGCAGTTGGACTAGCGGGAGGTACAATGAGCAGTTCTTC. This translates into CASSWTSGRYNEQFF. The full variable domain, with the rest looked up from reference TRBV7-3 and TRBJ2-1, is GAGVSQTPSNKVTEKGKYVELRCDPISGHTALYWYRQSLGQGPEFLIYFQGTGAADDSGLPNDRFFAVRPEGSVSTLKIQRTERGDSAVYLCASSWTSGRYNEQFFGPGTRLTVL.

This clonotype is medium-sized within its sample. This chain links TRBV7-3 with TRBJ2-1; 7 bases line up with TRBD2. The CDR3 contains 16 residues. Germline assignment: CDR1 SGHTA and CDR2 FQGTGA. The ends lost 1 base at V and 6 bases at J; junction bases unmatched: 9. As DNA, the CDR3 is TGTGCCAGCAGCTTAAACATAGGGACTACCTTCAATGAGCAGTTCTTC. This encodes CASSLNIGTTFNEQFF.

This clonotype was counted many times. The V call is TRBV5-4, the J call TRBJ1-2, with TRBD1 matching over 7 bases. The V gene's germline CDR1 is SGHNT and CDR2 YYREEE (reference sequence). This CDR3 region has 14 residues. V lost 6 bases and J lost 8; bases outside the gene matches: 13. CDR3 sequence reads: CASTNGDSLWGYTF. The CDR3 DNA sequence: TGTGCCAGCACCAACGGGGACAGTCTATGGGGCTACACCTTC.

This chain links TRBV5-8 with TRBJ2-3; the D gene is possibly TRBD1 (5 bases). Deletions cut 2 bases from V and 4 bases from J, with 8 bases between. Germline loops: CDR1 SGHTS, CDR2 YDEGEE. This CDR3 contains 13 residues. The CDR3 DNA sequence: TGTGCCAGCAGCTTCGAAGGGGCAGATACGCAGTATTTT. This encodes CASSFEGADTQYF.

The DNA of the CDR3 is TGTGCCAGCAGCCAGGGACTAGCGGCCGGCAGCTACGAGCAGTACTTC. It yields the protein CASSQGLAAGSYEQYF. The rearrangement links TRBV7-2 to TRBJ2-7; 11 bases are a match to TRBD2. In germline, CDR1 is SGHTA, CDR2 FQGNSA. This CDR3 has 16 amino acids. V trimming: 5 bases; J trimming: 3 bases; junction bases outside the gene matches: 9.

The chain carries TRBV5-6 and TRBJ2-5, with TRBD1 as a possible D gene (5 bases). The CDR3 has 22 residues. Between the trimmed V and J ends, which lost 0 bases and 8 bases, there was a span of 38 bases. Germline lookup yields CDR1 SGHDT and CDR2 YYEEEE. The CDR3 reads CASSLGGRVDEKLFCGSGTQYF. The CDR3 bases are TGTGCCAGCAGCTTGGGGGGCAGGGTAGATGAAAAACTGTTTTGTGGCAGTGGAACCCAGTACTTC.

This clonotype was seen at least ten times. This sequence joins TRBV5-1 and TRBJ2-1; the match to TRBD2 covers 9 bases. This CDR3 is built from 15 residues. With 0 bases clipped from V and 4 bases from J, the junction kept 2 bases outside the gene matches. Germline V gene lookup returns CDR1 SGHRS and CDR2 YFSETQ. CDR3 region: CASSLGSGSYNEQFF. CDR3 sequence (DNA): TGCGCCAGCAGCTTGGGTAGCGGGAGTTACAATGAGCAGTTCTTC.

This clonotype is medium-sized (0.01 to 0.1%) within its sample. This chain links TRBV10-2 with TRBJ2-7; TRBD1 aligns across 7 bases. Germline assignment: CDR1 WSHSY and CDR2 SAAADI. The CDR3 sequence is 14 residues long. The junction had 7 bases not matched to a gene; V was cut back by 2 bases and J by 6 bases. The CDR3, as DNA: TGCGCCAGCAGTGAGACCCCCACAGGGGCCGAGCAGTACTTC. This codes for CASSETPTGAEQYF.